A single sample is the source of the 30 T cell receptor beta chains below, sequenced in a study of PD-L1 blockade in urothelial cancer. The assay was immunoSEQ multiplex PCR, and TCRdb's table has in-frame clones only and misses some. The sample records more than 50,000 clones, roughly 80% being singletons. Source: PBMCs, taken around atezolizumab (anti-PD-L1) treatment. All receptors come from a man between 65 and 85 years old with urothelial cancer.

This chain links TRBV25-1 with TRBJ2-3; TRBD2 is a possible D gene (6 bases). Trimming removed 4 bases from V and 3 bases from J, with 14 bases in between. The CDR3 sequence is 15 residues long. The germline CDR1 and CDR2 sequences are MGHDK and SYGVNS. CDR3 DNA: TGTGCCAGCAGTGTTAGCGTACGGGAGACAGATACGCAGTATTTT. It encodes CASSVSVRETDTQYF.

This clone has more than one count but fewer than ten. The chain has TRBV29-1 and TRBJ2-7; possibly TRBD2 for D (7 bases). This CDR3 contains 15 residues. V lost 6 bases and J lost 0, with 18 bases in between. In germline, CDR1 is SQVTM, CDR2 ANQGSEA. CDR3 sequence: CSVVWGGESSYEQYF. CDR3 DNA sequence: TGCAGCGTCGTCTGGGGGGGCGAAAGCTCCTACGAGCAGTACTTC.

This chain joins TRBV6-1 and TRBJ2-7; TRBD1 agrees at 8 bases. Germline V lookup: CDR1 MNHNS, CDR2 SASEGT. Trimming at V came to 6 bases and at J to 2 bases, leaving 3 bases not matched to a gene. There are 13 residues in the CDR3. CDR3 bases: TGTGCCAGCAGAGACAGGGGCCCCTACGAGCAGTACTTC. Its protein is CASRDRGPYEQYF.

The CDR3 is CASSSPGANVLTF. CDR3 bases: TGTGCCAGCAGTTCCCCAGGGGCCAACGTCCTGACTTTC. The chain uses TRBV6-6 and TRBJ2-6; D ambiguous. The CDR3 consists of 13 residues. Germline V lookup: CDR1 MNHNY, CDR2 SVGAGI (reference sequence). V lost 4 bases to trimming and J lost 4 bases, with 5 bases between them.

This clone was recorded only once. The CDR3 is CASSQNFLGGSYNEQFF. CDR3 DNA: TGCGCCAGCAGCCAGAATTTCTTGGGGGGCTCCTACAATGAGCAGTTCTTC. V gene TRBV4-1 combines with J gene TRBJ2-1; tentatively, D is TRBD2 (6 bases). Germline CDR1 reads MGHRA; CDR2 reads YSYEKL. V was trimmed by 3 bases and J by 0 bases, leaving 15 bases between them. The CDR3 sequence is 17 residues long.

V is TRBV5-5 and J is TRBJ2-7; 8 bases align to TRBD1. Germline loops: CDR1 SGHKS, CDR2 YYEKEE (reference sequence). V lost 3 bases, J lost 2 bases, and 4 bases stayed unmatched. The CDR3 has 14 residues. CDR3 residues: CASSSGTGAYEQYF. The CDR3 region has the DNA TGTGCCAGCAGCTCCGGGACAGGTGCCTACGAGCAGTACTTC.

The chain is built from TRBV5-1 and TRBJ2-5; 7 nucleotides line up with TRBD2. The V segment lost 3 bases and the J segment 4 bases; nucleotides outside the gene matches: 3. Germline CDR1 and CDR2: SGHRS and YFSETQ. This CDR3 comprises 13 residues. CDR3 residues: CASSSGGGETQYF. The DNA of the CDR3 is TGCGCCAGCAGCTCTGGGGGGGGAGAGACCCAGTACTTC.

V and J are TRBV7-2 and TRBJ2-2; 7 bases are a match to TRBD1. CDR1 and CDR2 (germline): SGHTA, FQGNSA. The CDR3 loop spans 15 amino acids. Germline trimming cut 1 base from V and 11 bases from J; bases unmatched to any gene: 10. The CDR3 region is CASSLDATGYSELFF. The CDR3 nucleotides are TGTGCCAGCAGCTTAGACGCGACAGGGTATAGTGAGCTGTTTTTT.

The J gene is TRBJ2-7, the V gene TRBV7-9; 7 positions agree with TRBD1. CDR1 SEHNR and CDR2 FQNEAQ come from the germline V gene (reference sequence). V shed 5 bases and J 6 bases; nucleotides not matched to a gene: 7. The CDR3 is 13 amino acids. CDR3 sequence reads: CASSEGTVREQYF. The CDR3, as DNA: TGTGCCAGCAGCGAAGGGACAGTACGCGAGCAGTACTTC.

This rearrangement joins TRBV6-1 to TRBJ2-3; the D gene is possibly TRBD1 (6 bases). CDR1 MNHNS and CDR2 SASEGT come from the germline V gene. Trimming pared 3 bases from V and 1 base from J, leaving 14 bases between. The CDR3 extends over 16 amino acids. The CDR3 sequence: CASSDSWGRGTDTQYF. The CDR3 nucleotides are TGTGCCAGCAGTGATTCCTGGGGGCGGGGCACAGATACGCAGTATTTT.

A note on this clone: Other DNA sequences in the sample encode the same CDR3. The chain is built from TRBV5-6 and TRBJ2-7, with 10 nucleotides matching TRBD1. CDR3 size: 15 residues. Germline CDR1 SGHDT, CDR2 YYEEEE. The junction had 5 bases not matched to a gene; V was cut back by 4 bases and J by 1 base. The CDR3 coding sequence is TGTGCCAGCAGCCTCGGGACAGGGGTGTCCTACGAGCAGTACTTC. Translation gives CASSLGTGVSYEQYF.

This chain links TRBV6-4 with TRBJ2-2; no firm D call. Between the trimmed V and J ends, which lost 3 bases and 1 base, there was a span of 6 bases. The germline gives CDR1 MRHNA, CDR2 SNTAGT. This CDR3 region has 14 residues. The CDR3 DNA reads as TGTGCCAGCAGTGAATCCAGGAACACCGGGGAGCTGTTTTTT. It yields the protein CASSESRNTGELFF.

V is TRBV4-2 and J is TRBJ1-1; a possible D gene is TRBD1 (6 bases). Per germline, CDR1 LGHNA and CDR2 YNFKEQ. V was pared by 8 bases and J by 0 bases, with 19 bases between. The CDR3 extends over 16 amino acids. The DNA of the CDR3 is TGTGCCAGCGGAAGGGGGGGGATCATCATGAACACTGAAGCTTTCTTT. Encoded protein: CASGRGGIIMNTEAFF.

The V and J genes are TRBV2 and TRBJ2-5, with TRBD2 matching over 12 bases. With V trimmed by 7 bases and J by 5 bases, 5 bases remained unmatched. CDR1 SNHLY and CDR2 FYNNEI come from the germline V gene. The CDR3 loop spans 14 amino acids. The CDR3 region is CASKFTSGRETQYF. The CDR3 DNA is TGTGCCAGCAAGTTTACTAGCGGGAGGGAGACCCAGTACTTC. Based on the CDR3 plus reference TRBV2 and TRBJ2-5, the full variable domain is EPEVTQTPSHQVTQMGQEVILRCVPISNHLYFYWYRQILGQKVEFLVSFYNNEISEKSEIFDDQFSVERPDGSNFTLKIRSTKLEDSAMYFCASKFTSGRETQYFGPGTRLLVL.

CDR3 loop: CASSYGQGITDTQYF. CDR3 nucleotide sequence: TGTGCCAGCAGTTACGGACAGGGAATCACAGATACGCAGTATTTT. This sequence joins TRBV6-5 and TRBJ2-3; TRBD1 matches 8 bases. Germline CDR1 MNHEY, CDR2 SVGAGI. The CDR3 is 15 residues long. Unmatched junction bases numbered 3, after V lost 2 bases and J lost 2 bases.

In nucleotides, the CDR3 is TGTGCCAGTAGTAAGGACAGGGACCACTATGGCTACACCTTC. Protein sequence: CASSKDRDHYGYTF. The chain links TRBV19 to TRBJ1-2; 8 bases are a match to TRBD1. V shed 4 bases, J shed 3 bases, and the junction held 4 bases outside the gene matches. Per the germline V gene, CDR1 is LNHDA and CDR2 is SQIVND (reference sequence). The CDR3 covers 14 residues.

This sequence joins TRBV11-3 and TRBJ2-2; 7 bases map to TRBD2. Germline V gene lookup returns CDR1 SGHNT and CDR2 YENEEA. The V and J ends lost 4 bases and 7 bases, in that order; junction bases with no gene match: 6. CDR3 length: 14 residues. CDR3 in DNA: TGTGCCAGCAGCTGGGGCGGGAGAAACGGGGAGCTGTTTTTT. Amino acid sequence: CASSWGGRNGELFF. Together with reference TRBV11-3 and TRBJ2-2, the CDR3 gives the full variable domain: EAGVVQSPRYKIIEKKQPVAFWCNPISGHNTLYWYLQNLGQGPELLIRYENEEAVDDSQLPKDRFSAERLKGVDSTLKIQPAELGDSAVYLCASSWGGRNGELFFGEGSRLTVL.

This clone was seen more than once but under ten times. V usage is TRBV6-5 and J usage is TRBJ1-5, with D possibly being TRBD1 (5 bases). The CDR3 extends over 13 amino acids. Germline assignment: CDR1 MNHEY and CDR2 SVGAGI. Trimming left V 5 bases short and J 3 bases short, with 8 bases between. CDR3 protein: CASSPGNNQPQHF. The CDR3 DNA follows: TGTGCCAGCAGTCCAGGGAACAATCAGCCCCAGCATTTT.

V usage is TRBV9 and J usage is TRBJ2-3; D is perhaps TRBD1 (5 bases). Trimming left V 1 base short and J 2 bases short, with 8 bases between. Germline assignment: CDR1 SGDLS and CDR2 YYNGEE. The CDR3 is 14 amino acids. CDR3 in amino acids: CASSVRGTTDTQYF. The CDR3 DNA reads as TGTGCCAGCAGCGTAAGGGGAACCACAGATACGCAGTATTTT.

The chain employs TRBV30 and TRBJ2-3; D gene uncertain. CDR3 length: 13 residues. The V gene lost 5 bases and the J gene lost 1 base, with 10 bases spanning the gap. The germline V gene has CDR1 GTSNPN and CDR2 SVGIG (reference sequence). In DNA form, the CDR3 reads TGTGCCTGGTCTCACAGTCGCACAGATACGCAGTATTTT. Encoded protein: CAWSHSRTDTQYF.

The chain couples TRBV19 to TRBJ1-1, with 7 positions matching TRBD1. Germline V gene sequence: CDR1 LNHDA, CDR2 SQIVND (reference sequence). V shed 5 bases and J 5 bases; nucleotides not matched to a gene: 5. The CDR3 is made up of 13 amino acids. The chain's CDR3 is CASSYRGWTEAFF. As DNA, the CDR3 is TGTGCCAGTAGTTACAGGGGCTGGACTGAAGCTTTCTTT.

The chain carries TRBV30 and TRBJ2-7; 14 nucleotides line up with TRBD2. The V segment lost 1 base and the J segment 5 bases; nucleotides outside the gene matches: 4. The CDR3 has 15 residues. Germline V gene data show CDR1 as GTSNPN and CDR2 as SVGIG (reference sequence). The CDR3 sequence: CAWSGGLAGVDEQYF. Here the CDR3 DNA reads TGTGCCTGGAGTGGGGGACTAGCGGGAGTAGACGAGCAGTACTTC.

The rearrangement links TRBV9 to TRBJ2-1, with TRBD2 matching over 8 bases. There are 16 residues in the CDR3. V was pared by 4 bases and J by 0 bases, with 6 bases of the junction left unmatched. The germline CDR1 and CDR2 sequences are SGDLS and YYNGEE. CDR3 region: CASSLAGPSSYNEQFF. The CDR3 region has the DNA TGTGCCAGCAGCCTAGCGGGTCCGAGCTCCTACAATGAGCAGTTCTTC.

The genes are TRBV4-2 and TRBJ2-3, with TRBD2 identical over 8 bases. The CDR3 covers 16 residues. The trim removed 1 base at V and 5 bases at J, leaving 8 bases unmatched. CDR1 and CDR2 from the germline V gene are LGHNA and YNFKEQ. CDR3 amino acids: CASSQVGGRRRDTQYF. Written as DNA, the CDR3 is TGTGCCAGCAGCCAAGTCGGCGGGAGGCGGAGAGATACGCAGTATTTT.

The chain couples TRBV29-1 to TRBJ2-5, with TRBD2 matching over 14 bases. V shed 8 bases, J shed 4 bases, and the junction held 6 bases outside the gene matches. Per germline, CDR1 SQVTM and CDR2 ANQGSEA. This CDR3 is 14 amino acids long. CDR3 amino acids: CSTRLAGGAETQYF. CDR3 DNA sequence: TGCAGCACAAGACTAGCGGGAGGGGCAGAGACCCAGTACTTC.

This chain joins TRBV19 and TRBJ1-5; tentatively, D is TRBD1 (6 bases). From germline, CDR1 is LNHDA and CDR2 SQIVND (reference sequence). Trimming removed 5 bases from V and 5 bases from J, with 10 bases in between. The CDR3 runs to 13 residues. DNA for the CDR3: TGTGCCAGTAGTGGGGGGGGCGATCAGCCCCAGCATTTT. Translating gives CASSGGGDQPQHF.

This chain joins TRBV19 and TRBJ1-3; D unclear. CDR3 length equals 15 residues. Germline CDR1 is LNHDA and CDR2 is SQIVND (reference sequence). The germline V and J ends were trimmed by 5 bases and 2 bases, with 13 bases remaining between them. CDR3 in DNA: TGTGCCAGTAGTCAAGTTGACTTGCCTGGAAACACCATATATTTT. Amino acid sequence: CASSQVDLPGNTIYF.

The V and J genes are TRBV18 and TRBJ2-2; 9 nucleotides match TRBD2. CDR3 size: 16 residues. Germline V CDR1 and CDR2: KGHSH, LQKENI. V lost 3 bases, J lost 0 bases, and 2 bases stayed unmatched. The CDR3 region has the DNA TGTGCCAGCTCACCCTGGACTAGCGCGAACACCGGGGAGCTGTTTTTT. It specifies CASSPWTSANTGELFF.

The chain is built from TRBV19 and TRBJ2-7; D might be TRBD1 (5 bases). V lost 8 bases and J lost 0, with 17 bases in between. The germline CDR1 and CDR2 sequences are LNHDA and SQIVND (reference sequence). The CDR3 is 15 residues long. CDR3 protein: CASRSSTDNSYEQYF. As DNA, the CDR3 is TGTGCCAGTCGATCCTCAACGGACAACTCCTACGAGCAGTACTTC.

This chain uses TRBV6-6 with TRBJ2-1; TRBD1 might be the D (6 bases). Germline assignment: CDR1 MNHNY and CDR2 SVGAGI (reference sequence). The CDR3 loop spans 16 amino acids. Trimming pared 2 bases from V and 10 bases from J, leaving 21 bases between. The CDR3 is CASSYPGQSTNEEQFF. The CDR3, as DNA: TGTGCCAGCAGTTACCCCGGACAGAGCACAAACGAAGAGCAGTTCTTC.